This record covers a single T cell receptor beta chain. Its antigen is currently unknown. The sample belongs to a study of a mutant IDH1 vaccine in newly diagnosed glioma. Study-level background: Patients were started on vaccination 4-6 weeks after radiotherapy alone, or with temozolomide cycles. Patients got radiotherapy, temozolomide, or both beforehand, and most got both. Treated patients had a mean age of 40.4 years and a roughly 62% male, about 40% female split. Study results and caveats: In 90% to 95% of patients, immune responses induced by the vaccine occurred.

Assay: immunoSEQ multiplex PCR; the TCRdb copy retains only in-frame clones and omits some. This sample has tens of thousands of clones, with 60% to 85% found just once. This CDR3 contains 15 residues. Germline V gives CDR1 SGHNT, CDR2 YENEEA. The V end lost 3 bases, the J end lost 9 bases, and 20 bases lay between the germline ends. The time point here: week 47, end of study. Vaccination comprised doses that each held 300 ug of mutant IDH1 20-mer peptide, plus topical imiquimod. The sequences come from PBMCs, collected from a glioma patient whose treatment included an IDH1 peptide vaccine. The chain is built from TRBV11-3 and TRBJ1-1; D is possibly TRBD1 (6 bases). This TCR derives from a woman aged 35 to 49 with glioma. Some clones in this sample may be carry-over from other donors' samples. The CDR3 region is CASSFGRGAGAQAFF. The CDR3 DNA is TGTGCCAGCAGCTTCGGCCGCGGAGCAGGGGCACAAGCTTTCTTT.